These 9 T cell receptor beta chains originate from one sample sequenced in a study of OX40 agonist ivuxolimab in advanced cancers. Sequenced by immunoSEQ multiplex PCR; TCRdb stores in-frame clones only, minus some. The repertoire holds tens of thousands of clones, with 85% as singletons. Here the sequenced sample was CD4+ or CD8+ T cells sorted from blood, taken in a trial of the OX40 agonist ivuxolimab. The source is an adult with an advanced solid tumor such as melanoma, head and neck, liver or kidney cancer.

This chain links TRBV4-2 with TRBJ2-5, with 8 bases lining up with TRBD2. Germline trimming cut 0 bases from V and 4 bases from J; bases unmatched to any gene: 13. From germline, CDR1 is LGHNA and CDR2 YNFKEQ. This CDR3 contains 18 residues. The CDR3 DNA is TGTGCCAGCAGCCAAGATCACAGCGGGAGTTACCGGACAGAGACCCAGTACTTC. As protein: CASSQDHSGSYRTETQYF.

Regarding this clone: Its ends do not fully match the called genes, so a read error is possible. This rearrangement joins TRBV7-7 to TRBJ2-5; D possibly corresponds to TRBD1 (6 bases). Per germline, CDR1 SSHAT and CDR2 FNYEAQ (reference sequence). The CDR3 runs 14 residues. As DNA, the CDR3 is TGTGCTAGCAGCCCAGGGGTACAAGGGGAGACCCAGTACTTC. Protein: CASSPGVQGETQYF. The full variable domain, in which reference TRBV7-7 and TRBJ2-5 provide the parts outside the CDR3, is GAGVSQSPRYKVTKRGQDVTLRCDPISSHATLYWYQQALGQGPEFLTYFNYEAQPDKSGLPSDRFSAERPEGSISTLTIQRTEQRDSAMYRCASSPGVQGETQYFGPGTRLLVL.

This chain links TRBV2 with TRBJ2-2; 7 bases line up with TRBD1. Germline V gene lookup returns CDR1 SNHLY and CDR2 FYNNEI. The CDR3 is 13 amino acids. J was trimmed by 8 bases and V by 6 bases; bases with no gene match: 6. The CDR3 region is CASRDRAGGELFF. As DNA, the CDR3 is TGTGCCAGCAGAGACAGGGCTGGGGGGGAGCTGTTTTTT. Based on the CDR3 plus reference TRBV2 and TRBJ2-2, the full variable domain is EPEVTQTPSHQVTQMGQEVILRCVPISNHLYFYWYRQILGQKVEFLVSFYNNEISEKSEIFDDQFSVERPDGSNFTLKIRSTKLEDSAMYFCASRDRAGGELFFGEGSRLTVL.

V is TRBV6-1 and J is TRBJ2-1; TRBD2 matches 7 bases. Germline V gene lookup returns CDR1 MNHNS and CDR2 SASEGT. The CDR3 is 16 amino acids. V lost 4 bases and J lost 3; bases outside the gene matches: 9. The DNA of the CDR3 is TGTGCCAGCAGTGCTCTAGCGGCTATTCTCTACAATGAGCAGTTCTTC. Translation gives CASSALAAILYNEQFF.

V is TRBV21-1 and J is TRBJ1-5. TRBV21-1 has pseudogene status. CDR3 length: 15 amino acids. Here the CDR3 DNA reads TGTGCCAGCAGCAAAGGGGGACTGATTTATCAGCCCCAGCATTTT. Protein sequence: CASSKGGLIYQPQHF.

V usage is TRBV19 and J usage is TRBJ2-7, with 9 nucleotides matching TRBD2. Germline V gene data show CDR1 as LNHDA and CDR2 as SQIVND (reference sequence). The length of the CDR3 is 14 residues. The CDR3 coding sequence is TGTGCTTCTACCCCAGCGGGAGGAGTCCACGAGCAGTACTTC. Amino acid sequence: CASTPAGGVHEQYF.

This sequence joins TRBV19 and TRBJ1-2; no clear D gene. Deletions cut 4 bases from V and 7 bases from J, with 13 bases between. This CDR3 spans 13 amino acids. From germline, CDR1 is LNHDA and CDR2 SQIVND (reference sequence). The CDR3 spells CASSTRSPRGYTF. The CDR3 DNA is TGTGCCAGTAGTACTCGGAGTCCCCGTGGCTACACCTTC.

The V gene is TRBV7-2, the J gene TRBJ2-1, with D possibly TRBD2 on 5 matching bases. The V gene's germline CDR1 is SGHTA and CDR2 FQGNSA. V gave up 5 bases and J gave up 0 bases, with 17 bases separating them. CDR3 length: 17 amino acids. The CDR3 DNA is TGTGCCAGCAGCCCCCGGACTCGATTAAACTCCTACAATGAGCAGTTCTTC. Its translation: CASSPRTRLNSYNEQFF.

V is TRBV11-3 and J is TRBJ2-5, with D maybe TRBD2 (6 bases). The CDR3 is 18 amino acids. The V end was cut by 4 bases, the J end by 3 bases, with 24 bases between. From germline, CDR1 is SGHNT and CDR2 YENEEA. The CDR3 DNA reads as TGTGCCAGCAGCTGGCGGCGGGATCAGGACACGATCGAAGAGACCCAGTACTTC. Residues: CASSWRRDQDTIEETQYF. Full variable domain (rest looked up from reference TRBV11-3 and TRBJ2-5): EAGVVQSPRYKIIEKKQPVAFWCNPISGHNTLYWYLQNLGQGPELLIRYENEEAVDDSQLPKDRFSAERLKGVDSTLKIQPAELGDSAVYLCASSWRRDQDTIEETQYFGPGTRLLVL.